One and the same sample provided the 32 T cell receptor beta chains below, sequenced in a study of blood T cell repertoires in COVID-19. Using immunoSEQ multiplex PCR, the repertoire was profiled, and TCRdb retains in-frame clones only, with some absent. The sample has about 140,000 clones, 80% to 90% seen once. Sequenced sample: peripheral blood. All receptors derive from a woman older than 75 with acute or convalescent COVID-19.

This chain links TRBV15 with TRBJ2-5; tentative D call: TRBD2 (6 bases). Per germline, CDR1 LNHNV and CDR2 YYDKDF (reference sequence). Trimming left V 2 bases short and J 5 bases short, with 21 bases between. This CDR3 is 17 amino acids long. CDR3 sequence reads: CATSRPRWAGMGETQYF. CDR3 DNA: TGTGCCACCAGCAGACCACGATGGGCGGGGATGGGCGAGACCCAGTACTTC.

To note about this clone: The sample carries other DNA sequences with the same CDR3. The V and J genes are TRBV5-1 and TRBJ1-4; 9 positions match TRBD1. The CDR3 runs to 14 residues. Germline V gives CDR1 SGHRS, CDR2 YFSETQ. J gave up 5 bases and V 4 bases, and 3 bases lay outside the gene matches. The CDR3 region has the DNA TGCGCCAGCAGCCTGGGACAGGGCAATGAAAAACTGTTTTTT. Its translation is CASSLGQGNEKLFF.

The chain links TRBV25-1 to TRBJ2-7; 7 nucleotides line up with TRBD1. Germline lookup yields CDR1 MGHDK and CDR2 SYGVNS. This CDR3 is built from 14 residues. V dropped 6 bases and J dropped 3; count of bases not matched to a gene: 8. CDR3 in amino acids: CASSPKDRHYEQYF. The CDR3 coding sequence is TGTGCCAGCAGCCCTAAGGACAGGCACTACGAGCAGTACTTC.

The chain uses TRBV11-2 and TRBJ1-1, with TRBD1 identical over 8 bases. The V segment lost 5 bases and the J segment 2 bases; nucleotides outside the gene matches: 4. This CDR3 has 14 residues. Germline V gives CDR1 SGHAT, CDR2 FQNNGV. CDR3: CASSLGQANTEAFF. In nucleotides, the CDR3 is TGTGCCAGCAGCCTGGGACAGGCAAACACTGAAGCTTTCTTT.

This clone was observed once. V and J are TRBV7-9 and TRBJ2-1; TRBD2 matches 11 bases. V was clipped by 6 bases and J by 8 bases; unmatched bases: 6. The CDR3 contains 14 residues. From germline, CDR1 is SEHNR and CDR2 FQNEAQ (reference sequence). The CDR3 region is CASRQLAGGHEQFF. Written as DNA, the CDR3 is TGTGCCAGCAGACAATTAGCGGGGGGGCATGAGCAGTTCTTC.

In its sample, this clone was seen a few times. CDR3 in amino acids: CASSPTGENNYGYTF. CDR3 in DNA: TGTGCCAGCTCACCTACAGGGGAAAACAACTATGGCTACACCTTC. The J gene is TRBJ1-2, the V gene TRBV18; 7 nucleotides match TRBD1. The CDR3 sequence is 15 residues long. After removal of 3 bases from V and 2 bases from J, the junction contained 6 bases not matched to a gene. Germline CDR1 and CDR2: KGHSH and LQKENI. Drawing the rest from reference TRBV18 and TRBJ1-2, the complete variable domain is NAGVMQNPRHLVRRRGQEARLRCSPMKGHSHVYWYRQLPEEGLKFMVYLQKENIIDESGMPKERFSAEFPKEGPSILRIQQVVRGDSAAYFCASSPTGENNYGYTFGSGTRLTVV.

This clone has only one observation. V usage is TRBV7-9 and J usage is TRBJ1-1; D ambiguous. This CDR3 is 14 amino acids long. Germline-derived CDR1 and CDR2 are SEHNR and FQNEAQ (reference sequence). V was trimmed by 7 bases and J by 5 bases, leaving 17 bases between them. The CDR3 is CASTPSGSGTEAFF. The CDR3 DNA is TGTGCCAGCACCCCTTCTGGATCGGGGACTGAAGCTTTCTTT.

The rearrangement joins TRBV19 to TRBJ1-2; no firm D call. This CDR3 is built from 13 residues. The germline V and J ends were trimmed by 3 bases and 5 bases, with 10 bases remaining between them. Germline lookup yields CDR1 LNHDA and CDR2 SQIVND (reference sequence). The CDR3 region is CASSMRGSYGYTF. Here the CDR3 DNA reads TGTGCCAGTAGTATGAGAGGAAGTTATGGCTACACCTTC. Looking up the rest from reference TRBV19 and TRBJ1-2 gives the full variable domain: DGGITQSPKYLFRKEGQNVTLSCEQNLNHDAMYWYRQDPGQGLRLIYYSQIVNDFQKGDIAEGYSVSREKKESFPLTVTSAQKNPTAFYLCASSMRGSYGYTFGSGTRLTVV.

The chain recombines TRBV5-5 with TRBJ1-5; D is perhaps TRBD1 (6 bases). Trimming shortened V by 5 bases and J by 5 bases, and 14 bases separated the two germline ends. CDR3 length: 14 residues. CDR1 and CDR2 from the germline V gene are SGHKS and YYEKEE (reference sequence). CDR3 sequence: CASSLGGGDQPQHF. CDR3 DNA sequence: TGTGCCAGCAGTCTGGGGGGGGGCGATCAGCCCCAGCATTTT.

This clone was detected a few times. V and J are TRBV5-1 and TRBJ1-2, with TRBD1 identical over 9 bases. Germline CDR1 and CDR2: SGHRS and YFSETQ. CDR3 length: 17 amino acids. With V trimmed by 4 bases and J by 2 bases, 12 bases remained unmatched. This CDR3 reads CASSQRSGTGTNYGYTF. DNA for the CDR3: TGCGCCAGCAGCCAGCGATCTGGGACAGGGACCAACTATGGCTACACCTTC.

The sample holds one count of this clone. CDR3 residues: CASSLAGGQGAPGTDTQYF. The CDR3 DNA follows: TGCGCCAGCAGCTTGGCGGGGGGACAGGGGGCGCCGGGCACAGATACGCAGTATTTT. V is TRBV5-1 and J is TRBJ2-3, with 12 positions matching TRBD1. Germline V gene data show CDR1 as SGHRS and CDR2 as YFSETQ. This CDR3 has 19 amino acids. Trimming removed 0 bases from V and 1 base from J; junction bases left unmatched: 9.

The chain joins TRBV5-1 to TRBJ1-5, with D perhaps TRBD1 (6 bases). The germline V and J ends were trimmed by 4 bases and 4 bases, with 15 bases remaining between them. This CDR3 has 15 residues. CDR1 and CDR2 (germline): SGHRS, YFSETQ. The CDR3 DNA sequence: TGCGCCAGCAGCGAAATGGACAGCCTTAATCAGCCCCAGCATTTT. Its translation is CASSEMDSLNQPQHF.

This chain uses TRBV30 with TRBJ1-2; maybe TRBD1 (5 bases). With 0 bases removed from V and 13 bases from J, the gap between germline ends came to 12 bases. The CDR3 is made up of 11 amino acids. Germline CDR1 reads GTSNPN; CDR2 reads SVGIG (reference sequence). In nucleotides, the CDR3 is TGTGCCTGGAGTGTACGACAGTGCTGCACCTTC. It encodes CAWSVRQCCTF.

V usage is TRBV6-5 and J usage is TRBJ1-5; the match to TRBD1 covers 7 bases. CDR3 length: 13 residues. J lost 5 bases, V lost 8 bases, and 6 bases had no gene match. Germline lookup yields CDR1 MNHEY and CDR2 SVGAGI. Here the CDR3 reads CASAQGVDQPQHF. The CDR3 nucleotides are TGTGCCAGCGCTCAGGGGGTAGATCAGCCCCAGCATTTT.

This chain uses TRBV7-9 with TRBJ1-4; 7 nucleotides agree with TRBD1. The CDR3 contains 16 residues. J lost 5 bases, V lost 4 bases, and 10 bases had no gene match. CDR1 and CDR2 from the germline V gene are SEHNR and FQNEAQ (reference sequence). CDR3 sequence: CASSYKTGKANEKLFF. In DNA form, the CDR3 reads TGTGCCAGCAGCTACAAGACAGGGAAGGCGAATGAAAAACTGTTTTTT.

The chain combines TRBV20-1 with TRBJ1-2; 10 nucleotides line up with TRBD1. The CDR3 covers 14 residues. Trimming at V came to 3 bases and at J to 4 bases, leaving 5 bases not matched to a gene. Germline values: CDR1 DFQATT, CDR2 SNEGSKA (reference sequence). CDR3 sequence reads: CSASKGQGSYGYTF. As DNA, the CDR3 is TGCAGTGCTAGTAAGGGACAGGGGTCCTATGGCTACACCTTC.

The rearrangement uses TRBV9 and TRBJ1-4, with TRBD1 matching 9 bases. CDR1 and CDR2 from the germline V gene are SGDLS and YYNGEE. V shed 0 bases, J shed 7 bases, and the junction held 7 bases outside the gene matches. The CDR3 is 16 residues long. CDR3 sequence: CASSVAPGTGSEKLFF. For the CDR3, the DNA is TGTGCCAGCAGCGTAGCTCCCGGGACAGGGTCTGAAAAACTGTTTTTT.

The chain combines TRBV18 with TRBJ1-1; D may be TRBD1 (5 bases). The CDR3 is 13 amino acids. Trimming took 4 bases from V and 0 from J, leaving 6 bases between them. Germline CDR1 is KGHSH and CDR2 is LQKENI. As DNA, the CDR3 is TGTGCCAGCTCACAGACAGTGAACACTGAAGCTTTCTTT. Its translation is CASSQTVNTEAFF.

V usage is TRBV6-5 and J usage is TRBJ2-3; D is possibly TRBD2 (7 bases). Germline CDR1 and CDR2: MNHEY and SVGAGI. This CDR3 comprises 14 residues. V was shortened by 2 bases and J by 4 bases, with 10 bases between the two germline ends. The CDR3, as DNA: TGTGCCAGCAGTTACAGGGGGAGGGCAGATACGCAGTATTTT. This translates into CASSYRGRADTQYF.

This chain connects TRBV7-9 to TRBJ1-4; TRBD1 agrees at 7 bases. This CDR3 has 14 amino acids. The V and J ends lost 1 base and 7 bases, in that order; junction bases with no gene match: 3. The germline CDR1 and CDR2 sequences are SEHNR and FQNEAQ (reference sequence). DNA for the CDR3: TGTGCCAGCAGCTTAGACAGGGGAGGTGAAAAACTGTTTTTT. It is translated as CASSLDRGGEKLFF. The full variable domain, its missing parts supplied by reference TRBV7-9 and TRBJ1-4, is DTGVSQNPRHKITKRGQNVTFRCDPISEHNRLYWYRQTLGQGPEFLTYFQNEAQLEKSRLLSDRFSAERPKGSFSTLEIQRTEQGDSAMYLCASSLDRGGEKLFFGSGTQLSVL.

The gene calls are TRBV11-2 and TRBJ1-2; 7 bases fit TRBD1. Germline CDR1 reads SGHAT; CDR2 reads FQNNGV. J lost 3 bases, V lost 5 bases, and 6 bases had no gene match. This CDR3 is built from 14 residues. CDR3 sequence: CASSPDRTYYGYTF. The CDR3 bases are TGTGCCAGCAGCCCGGACAGGACCTACTATGGCTACACCTTC.

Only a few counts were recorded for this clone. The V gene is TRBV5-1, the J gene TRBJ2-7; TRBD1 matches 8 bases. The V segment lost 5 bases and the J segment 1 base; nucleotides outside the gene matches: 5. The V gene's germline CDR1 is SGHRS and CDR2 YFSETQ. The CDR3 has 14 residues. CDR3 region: CASRFRTGSYEQYF. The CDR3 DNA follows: TGCGCCAGCAGATTCCGGACAGGGTCCTACGAGCAGTACTTC.

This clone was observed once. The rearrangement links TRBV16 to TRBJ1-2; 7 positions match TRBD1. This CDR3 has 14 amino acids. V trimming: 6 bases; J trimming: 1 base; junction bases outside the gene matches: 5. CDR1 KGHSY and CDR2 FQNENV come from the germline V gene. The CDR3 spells CASRRDSNNYGYTF. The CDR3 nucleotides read TGTGCCAGCAGGCGGGACAGCAATAACTATGGCTACACCTTC.

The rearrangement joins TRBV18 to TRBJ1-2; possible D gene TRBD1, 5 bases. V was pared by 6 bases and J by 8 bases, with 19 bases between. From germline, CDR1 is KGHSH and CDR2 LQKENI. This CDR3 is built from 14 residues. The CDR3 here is CASSPTLQGSGYTF. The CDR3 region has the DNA TGTGCCAGCTCCCCCACCTTGCAGGGTAGCGGCTACACCTTC.

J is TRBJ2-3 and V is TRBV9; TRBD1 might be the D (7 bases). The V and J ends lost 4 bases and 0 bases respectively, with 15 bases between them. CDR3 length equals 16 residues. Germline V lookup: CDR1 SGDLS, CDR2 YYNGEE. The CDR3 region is CASSPRAGQSTDTQYF. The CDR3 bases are TGTGCCAGCAGCCCCCGGGCGGGACAGAGCACAGATACGCAGTATTTT. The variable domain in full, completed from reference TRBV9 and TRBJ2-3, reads DSGVTQTPKHLITATGQRVTLRCSPRSGDLSVYWYQQSLDQGLQFLIQYYNGEERAKGNILERFSAQQFPDLHSELNLSSLELGDSALYFCASSPRAGQSTDTQYFGPGTRLTVL.

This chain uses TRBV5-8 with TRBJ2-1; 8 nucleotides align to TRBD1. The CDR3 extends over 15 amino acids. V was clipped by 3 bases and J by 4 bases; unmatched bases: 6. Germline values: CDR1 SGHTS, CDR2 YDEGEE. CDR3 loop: CASSSRGQAYNEQFF. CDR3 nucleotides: TGTGCCAGCAGCTCAAGGGGACAGGCGTACAATGAGCAGTTCTTC. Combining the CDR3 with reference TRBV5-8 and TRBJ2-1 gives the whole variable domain EAGVTQSPTHLIKTRGQQATLRCSPISGHTSVYWYQQALGLGLQFLLWYDEGEERNRGNFPPRFSGRQFPNYSSELNVNALELEDSALYLCASSSRGQAYNEQFFGPGTRLTVL.

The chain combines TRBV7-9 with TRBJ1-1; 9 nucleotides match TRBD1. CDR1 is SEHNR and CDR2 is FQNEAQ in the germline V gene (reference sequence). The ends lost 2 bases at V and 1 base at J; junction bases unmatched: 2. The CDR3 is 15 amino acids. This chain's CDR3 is CASSLRDRANTEAFF. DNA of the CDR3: TGTGCCAGCAGCTTAAGGGACAGGGCGAACACTGAAGCTTTCTTT.

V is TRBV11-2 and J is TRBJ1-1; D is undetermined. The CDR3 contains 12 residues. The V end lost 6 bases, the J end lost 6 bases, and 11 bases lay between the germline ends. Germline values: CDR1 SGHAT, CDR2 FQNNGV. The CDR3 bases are TGTGCCAGCAGATTGGGAGGGCCTGAAGCTTTCTTT. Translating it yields CASRLGGPEAFF.

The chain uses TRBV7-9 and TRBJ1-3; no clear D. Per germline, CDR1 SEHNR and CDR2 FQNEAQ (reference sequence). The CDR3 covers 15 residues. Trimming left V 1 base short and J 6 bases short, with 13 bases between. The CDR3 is CASSLGAGRENTIYF. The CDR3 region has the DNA TGTGCCAGCAGCTTAGGGGCCGGCCGAGAAAACACCATATATTTT.

CDR3 DNA sequence: TGTGCCAGCAGCGAGGCGGGCAAAGAGGTGGATACGCAGTATTTT. It encodes CASSEAGKEVDTQYF. The chain is built from TRBV9 and TRBJ2-3; D possibly corresponds to TRBD2 (5 bases). V gave up 3 bases and J gave up 6 bases, with 17 bases separating them. CDR3 length: 15 amino acids. Looked up from germline, CDR1 is SGDLS and CDR2 is YYNGEE.

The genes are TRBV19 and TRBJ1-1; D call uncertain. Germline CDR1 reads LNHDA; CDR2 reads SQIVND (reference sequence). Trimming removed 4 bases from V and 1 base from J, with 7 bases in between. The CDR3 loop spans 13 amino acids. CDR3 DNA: TGTGCCAGTAGTAGGCAGGCGAACACTGAAGCTTTCTTT. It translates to CASSRQANTEAFF.

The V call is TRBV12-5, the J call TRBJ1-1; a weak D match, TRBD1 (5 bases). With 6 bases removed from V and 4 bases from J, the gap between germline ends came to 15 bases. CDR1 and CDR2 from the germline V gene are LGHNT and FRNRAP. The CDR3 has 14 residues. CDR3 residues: CASGRQGKGTEAFF. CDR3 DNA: TGTGCTAGTGGCCGTCAGGGTAAGGGCACTGAAGCTTTCTTT.